This T cell receptor beta chain originates from a study of T-cell memory formation after mild COVID-19. Study-wide findings and caveats: The appearance of some responding clones in pre-infection memory suggested that cross-reactive memory joined.

This clonotype has only a few counts. Its cognate antigen is unknown. TCRdb used MiXCR to reprocess the 5' RACE reads, holding one entry per CDR3 protein. Of more than 450,000 distinct CDR3 sequences detected, around 17% appear once; the ten largest clones hold around 12%. This clonotype originated in an adult woman who had mild COVID-19 (a few samples of this study predate the infection). Cell type and time point are not known. The sample comprised PBMCs or a T cell subset sorted from them (not recorded which).

CDR3: CASSLRGIEQYF. The CDR3 region has the DNA TGTGCCAGCAGCTTACGGGGGATCGAGCAGTACTTC. V is TRBV7-9 and J is TRBJ2-7, with a weak D call TRBD2 (6 bases). This CDR3 is 12 amino acids long. V was cut by 2 bases and J by 6 bases, with 8 bases left in between. Germline loops: CDR1 SEHNR, CDR2 FQNEAQ (reference sequence).